This T cell receptor beta chain derives from a study of CD8 T cells in ankylosing spondylitis. Whole-study findings and limits: Enrichment of disease-linked clones was reportedly significant in matched ankylosing spondylitis synovial fluid.

V was pared by 2 bases and J by 5 bases, with 9 bases of the junction left unmatched. The CDR3 is made up of 17 amino acids. CDR1 is SGHVS and CDR2 is FNYEAQ in the germline V gene. TCRdb called the 5' RACE reads again in MiXCR, with one record for every CDR3 protein. The sample lists about 340,000 distinct CDR3 sequences; 20% were seen once. This clonotype was found a few times. Its antigen is not identified. The sequence derives from a male donor with ankylosing spondylitis or in good health (not recorded which). Sequenced: blood, either unsorted or a sorted T cell fraction (not recorded which). V and J are TRBV7-6 and TRBJ2-3; 11 bases fit TRBD2. Here the CDR3 DNA reads TGTGCCAGCAGCTTACCTAGCGGGGGGCAGAGGGTAGATACGCAGTATTTT. Amino acids: CASSLPSGGQRVDTQYF. The full variable domain, completed using reference TRBV7-6 and TRBJ2-3, is GAGVSQSPRYKVTKRGQDVALRCDPISGHVSLYWYRQALGQGPEFLTYFNYEAQQDKSGLPNDRFSAERPEGSISTLTIQRTEQRDSAMYRCASSLPSGGQRVDTQYFGPGTRLTVL.